Below are 8 T cell receptor beta chains sequenced from a single sample in a study of cytomegalovirus exposure and HLA in healthy donors. Primers for the PCR totalled 60 Vbeta and 13 Jbeta. The assay was immunoSEQ multiplex PCR, and TCRdb's table has in-frame clones only and misses some. Seen here are 130,000 or so clones, around 67% observed once, and the top ten hold roughly 2%. The sequencing input was PBMCs. The receptors were gathered from a woman aged 40 to 50 in good health and CMV-seropositive.

The chain carries TRBV27 and TRBJ1-3; no firm D call. V was shortened by 6 bases and J by 1 base, with 10 bases between the two germline ends. Germline-derived CDR1 and CDR2 are MNHEY and SMNVEV (reference sequence). The CDR3 covers 14 residues. CDR3 sequence reads: CASSPGVSGNTIYF. The CDR3 DNA follows: TGTGCCAGCAGCCCCGGGGTGTCTGGAAACACCATATATTTT.

The CDR3 loop reads CASSQTAGGRQYF. The CDR3 region has the DNA TGTGCCAGCAGCCAGACAGCGGGAGGGAGGCAGTACTTC. J is TRBJ2-7 and V is TRBV5-6; 10 bases line up with TRBD2. The CDR3 spans 13 residues. Trimming at V came to 4 bases and at J to 9 bases, leaving 7 bases not matched to a gene. CDR1 is SGHDT, CDR2 YYEEEE, per germline.

The chain has TRBV7-2 and TRBJ2-1; perhaps TRBD2 as D (7 bases). The CDR3 covers 14 residues. V dropped 8 bases and J dropped 8 bases, with 19 bases sitting between them. Germline CDR1 is SGHTA and CDR2 is FQGNSA. The CDR3 DNA reads TGTGCCAGCGGGGGGGGGCGTGGGGTTGATGAGCAGTTCTTC. It is translated as CASGGGRGVDEQFF.

The gene calls are TRBV29-1 and TRBJ2-2; tentative D call: TRBD2 (6 bases). The CDR3 has 16 residues. In germline, CDR1 is SQVTM, CDR2 ANQGSEA. Trimming shortened V by 3 bases and J by 0 bases, and 14 bases separated the two germline ends. The CDR3 coding sequence is TGCAGCGTTGAGGGAACGGGGGTTTCGAACACCGGGGAGCTGTTTTTT. It codes for CSVEGTGVSNTGELFF.

This clone was seen a single time. The chain employs TRBV19 and TRBJ1-2; a possible D gene is TRBD1 (6 bases). The germline V and J ends were trimmed by 3 bases and 6 bases, with 20 bases remaining between them. Germline CDR1 and CDR2: LNHDA and SQIVND (reference sequence). The CDR3 covers 16 residues. CDR3 DNA sequence: TGTGCCAGTAGTATCCCGGGAAGGGACACCTCCCATGGCTACACCTTC. Protein sequence: CASSIPGRDTSHGYTF.

V gene TRBV18 combines with J gene TRBJ1-3, with 8 positions matching TRBD1. This CDR3 has 21 residues. Germline V gives CDR1 KGHSH, CDR2 LQKENI. V shed 6 bases, J shed 1 base, and the junction held 23 bases outside the gene matches. This chain's CDR3 is CASSLSRPGGFLGRSGNTIYF. The CDR3 DNA reads as TGTGCCAGCTCCCTCTCCCGGCCAGGGGGCTTTCTCGGTAGATCTGGAAACACCATATATTTT.

The genes are TRBV7-2 and TRBJ2-4; D gene unclear. CDR3 length: 15 amino acids. Trimming pared 6 bases from V and 3 bases from J, leaving 15 bases between. From germline, CDR1 is SGHTA and CDR2 FQGNSA. CDR3 sequence reads: CASREHRSSKNIQYF. CDR3 nucleotide sequence: TGTGCCAGCAGGGAGCATAGATCCAGCAAAAACATTCAGTACTTC.

Details on this clone: The junction departs from the called germline gene at one end, perhaps through a read error. This sequence joins TRBV13 and TRBJ2-7, with TRBD2 matching over 9 bases. The germline CDR1 and CDR2 sequences are PRHDT and FYEKMQ (reference sequence). The CDR3 sequence is 16 residues long. CDR3 sequence reads: CASSLRRLAVSYERYF. The CDR3 DNA sequence: TGTGCCAGCAGCTTACGCCGACTAGCGGTCTCCTACGAGCGGTACTTC.